This T cell receptor beta chain was profiled in a study of blood T cell repertoires in COVID-19. Profiling relied on immunoSEQ multiplex PCR, and the TCRdb table lists in-frame clones only, not all of them. The data contain around 250,000 clones, 86% of them singletons. Trimming stripped 4 bases from V and 4 bases from J, with 8 bases between. Germline CDR1 SGHRS, CDR2 YFSETQ. The CDR3 totals 12 residues. The clonotype originates from an elderly woman with COVID-19, enrolled during active disease. The sequencing input was peripheral blood. The chain is built from TRBV5-1 and TRBJ1-2; D uncertain. CDR3 amino acids: CASSTGFYGYTF. The CDR3 coding sequence is TGCGCCAGCAGCACGGGATTCTATGGCTACACCTTC.